The T cell receptor beta chain under discussion was sequenced for a study of OX40 agonist ivuxolimab in advanced cancers. The study's findings and limits: Expanded clones belonging to CD8+ T cells outnumbered, on average, those of CD4+.

Worth noting for this clone: Its specificity is unknown.

With 5 bases removed from V and 4 bases from J, the gap between germline ends came to 11 bases. The CDR3 sequence is 13 residues long. The V gene's germline CDR1 is MDHEN and CDR2 SYDVKM. Method: immunoSEQ multiplex PCR; TCRdb's copy keeps in-frame clones and lacks some. The sample shows 72,000 or so clones, about 86% of them seen only once. This rearrangement joins TRBV28 to TRBJ2-5; D unresolved. Source: CD4+ or CD8+ T cells sorted from blood, taken in a trial of the OX40 agonist ivuxolimab. The sequence derives from an adult with an advanced solid tumor such as melanoma, head and neck, liver or kidney cancer. The CDR3 sequence is CASSPQSVETQYF. CDR3 nucleotide sequence: TGTGCCAGCAGTCCCCAGTCGGTAGAGACCCAGTACTTC.